This TCR beta chain was documented in a study of T-cell memory formation after mild COVID-19. At the level of the study: Largely, the TCR clusters proved donor specific.

Per the germline V gene, CDR1 is MGHRA and CDR2 is YSYEKL. The CDR3 runs 20 residues. The V segment lost 4 bases and the J segment 6 bases; nucleotides outside the gene matches: 21. Whole-study results and caveats: Mostly located in CM and EM were contracting CD4+ clones, with contracting CD8+ clones located in EMRA.

TCRdb recomputed calls from the 5' RACE reads with MiXCR, one row per CDR3 protein. The sample has roughly 240,000 distinct CDR3 sequences; about 16% are singletons. In regard to this clonotype: The antigen remains unidentified.

The sequenced material came from PBMCs or a T cell subset sorted from them (not recorded which). V and J are TRBV4-1 and TRBJ2-3, with TRBD2 matching 11 bases. The clonotype originates from a man aged 18 to 35 who had mild COVID-19 (a few samples of this study predate the infection). Cell type and time point are not known. The CDR3 region is CASSPTYRGSGGAVTDTQYF. The CDR3 region has the DNA TGCGCCAGCAGCCCTACTTACCGGGGTAGCGGGGGGGCGGTCACTGATACGCAGTATTTT.